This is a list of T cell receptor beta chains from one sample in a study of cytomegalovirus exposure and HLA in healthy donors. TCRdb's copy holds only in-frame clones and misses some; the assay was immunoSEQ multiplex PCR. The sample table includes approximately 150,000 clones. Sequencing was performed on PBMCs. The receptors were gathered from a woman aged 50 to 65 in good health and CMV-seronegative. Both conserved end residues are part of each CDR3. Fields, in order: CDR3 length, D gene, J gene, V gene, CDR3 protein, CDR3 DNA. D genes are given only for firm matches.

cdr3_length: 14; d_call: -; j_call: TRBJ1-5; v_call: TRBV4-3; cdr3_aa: CASSQDLPGQPQHF; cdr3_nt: TGCGCCAGCAGCCAAGATCTTCCGGGTCAGCCCCAGCATTTT
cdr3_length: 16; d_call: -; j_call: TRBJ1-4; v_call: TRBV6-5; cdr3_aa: CASSYSRGDHNEKLFF; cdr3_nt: TGTGCCAGCAGTTACTCGAGAGGCGATCATAATGAAAAACTGTTTTTT
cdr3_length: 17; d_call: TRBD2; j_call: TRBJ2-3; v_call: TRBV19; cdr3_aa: CASSIDLASGSTDTQYF; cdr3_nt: TGTGCCAGTAGTATAGATCTGGCTAGCGGGAGCACAGATACGCAGTATTTT
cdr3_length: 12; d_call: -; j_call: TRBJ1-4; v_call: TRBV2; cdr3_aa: CASTGYGEKLFF; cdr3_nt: TGTGCCAGCACAGGGTACGGGGAAAAACTGTTTTTT
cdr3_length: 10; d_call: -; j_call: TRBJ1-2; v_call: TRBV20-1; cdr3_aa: CSAPQSGYTF; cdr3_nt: TGCAGTGCTCCTCAGTCGGGCTACACCTTC
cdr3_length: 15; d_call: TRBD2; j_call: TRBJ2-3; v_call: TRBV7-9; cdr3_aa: CASSKGLASTDTQYF; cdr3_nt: TGTGCCAGCAGCAAAGGACTAGCGAGCACAGATACGCAGTATTTT
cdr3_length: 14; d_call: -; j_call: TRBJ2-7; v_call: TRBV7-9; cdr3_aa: CASSSKGGPYEQYF; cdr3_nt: TGTGCCAGCAGCTCAAAAGGGGGTCCCTACGAGCAGTACTTC
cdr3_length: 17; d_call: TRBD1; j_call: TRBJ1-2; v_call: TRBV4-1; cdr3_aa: CASSQGGSRDSHYGYTF; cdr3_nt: TGCGCCAGCAGCCAAGGGGGGTCCCGGGACAGCCACTATGGCTACACCTTC
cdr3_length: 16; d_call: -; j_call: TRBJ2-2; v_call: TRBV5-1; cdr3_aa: CASSLSGRGRKGELFF; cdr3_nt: TGCGCCAGCAGCTTGTCGGGGCGGGGACGTAAAGGGGAGCTGTTTTTT
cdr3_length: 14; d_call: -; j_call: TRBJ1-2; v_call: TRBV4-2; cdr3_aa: CASSQDRVDYGYTF; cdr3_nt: TGTGCCAGCAGCCAAGATCGAGTGGACTATGGCTACACCTTC
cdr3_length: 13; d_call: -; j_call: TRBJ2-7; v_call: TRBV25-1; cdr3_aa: CASSDLRGYEQYF; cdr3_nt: TGTGCCAGCAGTGATCTACGGGGCTACGAGCAGTACTTC
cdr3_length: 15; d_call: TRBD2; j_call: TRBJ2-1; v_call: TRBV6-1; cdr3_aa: CASSSLLAGGGGQFF; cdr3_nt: TGTGCCAGCAGTTCTCTACTAGCGGGGGGGGGAGGGCAGTTCTTC
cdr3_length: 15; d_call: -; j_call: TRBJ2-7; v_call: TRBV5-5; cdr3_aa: CASSFVPQGSYEQYF; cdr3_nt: TGTGCCAGCAGCTTTGTTCCCCAGGGGTCCTACGAGCAGTACTTC
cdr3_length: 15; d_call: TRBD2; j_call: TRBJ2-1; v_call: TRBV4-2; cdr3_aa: CASSHSGASNNEQFF; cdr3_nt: TGTGCCAGCAGCCACAGCGGGGCAAGTAACAATGAGCAGTTCTTC
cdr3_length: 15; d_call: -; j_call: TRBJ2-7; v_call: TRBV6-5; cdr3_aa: CASSYGRASSYEQYF; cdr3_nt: TGTGCCAGCAGTTACGGGCGGGCTAGCTCCTACGAGCAGTACTTC
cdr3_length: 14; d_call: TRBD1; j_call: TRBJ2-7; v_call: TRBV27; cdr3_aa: CASSFGQGDYEQYF; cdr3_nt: TGTGCCAGCAGTTTCGGACAGGGGGACTACGAGCAGTACTTC
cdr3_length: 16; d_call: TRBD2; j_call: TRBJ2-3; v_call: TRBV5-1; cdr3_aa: CASSYELAGGTDTQYF; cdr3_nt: TGCGCCAGCAGCTACGAACTAGCGGGGGGCACAGATACGCAGTATTTT
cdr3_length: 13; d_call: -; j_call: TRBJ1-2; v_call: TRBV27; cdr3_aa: CASSLNRVGGYTF; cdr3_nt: TGTGCCAGCAGTTTAAACAGGGTGGGTGGCTACACCTTC
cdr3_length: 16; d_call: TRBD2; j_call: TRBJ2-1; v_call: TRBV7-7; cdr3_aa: CASSSGVAGGQNEQFF; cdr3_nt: TGTGCCAGCAGCTCCGGAGTAGCGGGAGGGCAAAATGAGCAGTTCTTC
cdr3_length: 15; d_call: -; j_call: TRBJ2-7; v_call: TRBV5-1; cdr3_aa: CASRSRGAPLFEQYF; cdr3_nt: TGCGCCAGCAGATCCCGGGGGGCCCCTCTATTCGAGCAGTACTTC
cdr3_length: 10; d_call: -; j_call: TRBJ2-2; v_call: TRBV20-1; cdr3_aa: CSALYGELFF; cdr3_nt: TGCAGTGCCCTATACGGGGAGCTGTTTTTT
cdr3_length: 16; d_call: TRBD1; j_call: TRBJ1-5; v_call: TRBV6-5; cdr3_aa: CASSYLGQGKDQPQHF; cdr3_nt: TGTGCCAGCAGCTACCTGGGACAGGGAAAGGATCAGCCCCAGCATTTT
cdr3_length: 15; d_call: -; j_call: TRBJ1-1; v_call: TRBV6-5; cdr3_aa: CASSYWGTQNTEAFF; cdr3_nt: TGTGCCAGCAGTTACTGGGGGACACAAAACACTGAAGCTTTCTTT
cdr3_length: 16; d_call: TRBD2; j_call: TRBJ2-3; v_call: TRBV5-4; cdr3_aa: CASSLGAGGRGDTQYF; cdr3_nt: TGTGCCAGCAGCCTCGGGGCGGGGGGGCGCGGGGATACGCAGTATTTT
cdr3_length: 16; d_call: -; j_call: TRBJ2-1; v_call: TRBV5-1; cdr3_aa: CASSLEGRGQSDEQFF; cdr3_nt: TGCGCCAGCAGCTTGGAAGGTAGAGGACAGTCGGATGAGCAGTTCTTC
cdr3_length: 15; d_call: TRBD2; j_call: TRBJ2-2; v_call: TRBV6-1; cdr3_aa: CASILRGAGTGELFF; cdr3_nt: TGTGCCAGCATATTGCGGGGGGCCGGCACCGGGGAGCTGTTTTTT
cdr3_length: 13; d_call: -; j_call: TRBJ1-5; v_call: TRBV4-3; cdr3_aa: CASSPSSYQPQHF; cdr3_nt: TGCGCCAGCAGCCCCTCCAGTTATCAGCCCCAGCATTTT
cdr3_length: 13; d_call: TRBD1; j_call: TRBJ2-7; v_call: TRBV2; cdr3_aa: CATSEDRGYEQYF; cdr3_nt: TGTGCCACGTCCGAGGACAGGGGCTACGAGCAGTACTTC
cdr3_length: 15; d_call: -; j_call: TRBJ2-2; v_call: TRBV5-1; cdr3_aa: CASSLSDENTGELFF; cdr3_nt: TGCGCCAGCAGCTTGAGCGACGAGAACACCGGGGAGCTGTTTTTT
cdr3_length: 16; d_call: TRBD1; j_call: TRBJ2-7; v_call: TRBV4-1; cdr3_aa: CASSPGLGQVKNEQYF; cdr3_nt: TGCGCCAGCAGCCCCGGACTCGGACAGGTGAAAAACGAGCAGTACTTC
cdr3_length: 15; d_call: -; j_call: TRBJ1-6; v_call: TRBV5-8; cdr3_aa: CASSHPAGHNSPLHF; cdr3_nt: TGTGCCAGCAGCCACCCGGCAGGCCATAATTCACCCCTCCACTTT
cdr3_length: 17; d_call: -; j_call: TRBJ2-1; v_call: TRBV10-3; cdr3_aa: CAIRPTDRGSPYNEQFF; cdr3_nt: TGTGCCATCAGGCCGACAGACCGGGGGTCTCCCTACAATGAGCAGTTCTTC
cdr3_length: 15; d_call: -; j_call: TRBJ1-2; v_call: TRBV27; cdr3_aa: CASSSLGGPNYGYTF; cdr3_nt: TGTGCCAGCAGTAGCTTGGGGGGGCCTAACTATGGCTACACCTTC
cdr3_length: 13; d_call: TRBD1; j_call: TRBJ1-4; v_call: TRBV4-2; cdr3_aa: CATRQGTNEKLFF; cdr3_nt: TGTGCCACCAGACAGGGAACTAATGAAAAACTGTTTTTT
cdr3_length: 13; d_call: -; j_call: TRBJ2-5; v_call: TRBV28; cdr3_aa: CASSVGGVETQYF; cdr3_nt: TGTGCCAGCAGCGTGGGGGGAGTGGAGACCCAGTACTTC
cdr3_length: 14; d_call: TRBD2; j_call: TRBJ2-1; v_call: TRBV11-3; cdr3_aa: CASSRTSGVNEQFF; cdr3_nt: TGTGCCAGCAGCCGGACTAGCGGGGTCAATGAGCAGTTCTTC
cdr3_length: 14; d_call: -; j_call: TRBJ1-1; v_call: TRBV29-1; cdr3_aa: CSVPGRKMNTEAFF; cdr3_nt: TGCAGCGTTCCCGGGAGAAAAATGAACACTGAAGCTTTCTTT
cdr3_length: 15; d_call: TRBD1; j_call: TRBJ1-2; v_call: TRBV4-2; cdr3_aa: CASSQSDRVSYGYTF; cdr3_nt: TGTGCCAGCAGCCAATCCGACAGGGTGTCCTATGGCTACACCTTC
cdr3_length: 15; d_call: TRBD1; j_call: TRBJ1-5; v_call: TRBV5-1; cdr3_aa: CASSLEGAAAGPQHF; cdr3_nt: TGCGCCAGCAGCTTGGAGGGGGCAGCGGCTGGCCCCCAGCATTTT
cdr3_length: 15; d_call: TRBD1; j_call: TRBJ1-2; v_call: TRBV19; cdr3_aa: CASSESGQTNYGYTF; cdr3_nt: TGTGCCAGTAGCGAATCGGGACAGACCAACTATGGCTACACCTTC
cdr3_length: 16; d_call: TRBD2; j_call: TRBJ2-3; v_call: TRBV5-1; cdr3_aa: CASSLSAGGNTDTQYF; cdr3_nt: TGCGCCAGCAGCTTGTCTGCGGGAGGGAACACAGATACGCAGTATTTT
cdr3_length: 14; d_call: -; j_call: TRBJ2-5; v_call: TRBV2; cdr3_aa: CAGKAEHFQETQYF; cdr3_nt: TGTGCCGGTAAGGCGGAGCATTTTCAAGAGACCCAGTACTTC
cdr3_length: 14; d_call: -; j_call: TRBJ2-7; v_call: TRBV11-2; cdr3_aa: CASSFVRVPYEQYF; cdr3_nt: TGTGCCAGCAGCTTCGTGAGGGTACCCTACGAGCAGTACTTC